This T cell receptor beta chain emerged from a study of blood T cell repertoires in COVID-19. Study information: Specimens from acute and convalescent COVID-19 originated in the United States, Italy and Spain. Sample material is recorded as cDNA or gDNA derived from T cells, B-cell-depleted T cells, or PBMCs.

This CDR3 contains 16 residues. Trimming removed 4 bases from V and 5 bases from J; junction bases left unmatched: 9. Germline V gene data show CDR1 as SGHAT and CDR2 as FQDESV (reference sequence). The authors' processing: Amplification from reference gene primers served as the basis for estimated nucleated cell counts. Sequencing was performed with immunoSEQ multiplex PCR; in TCRdb, only in-frame clones are kept and a portion is missing. The V and J calls and clone size are taken from that table; D and trimming were inferred from the DNA. The data show about 87,000 clones, roughly 80% seen once. V gene TRBV11-1 combines with J gene TRBJ1-2; 11 bases line up with TRBD1. The sample taken for sequencing was peripheral blood. The origin of this receptor is a woman aged 80 or over with active or convalescent COVID-19. CDR3 sequence reads: CASSSTPGQGGYGYTF. As DNA, the CDR3 is TGTGCCAGCAGCTCCACCCCGGGACAGGGGGGATATGGCTACACCTTC.